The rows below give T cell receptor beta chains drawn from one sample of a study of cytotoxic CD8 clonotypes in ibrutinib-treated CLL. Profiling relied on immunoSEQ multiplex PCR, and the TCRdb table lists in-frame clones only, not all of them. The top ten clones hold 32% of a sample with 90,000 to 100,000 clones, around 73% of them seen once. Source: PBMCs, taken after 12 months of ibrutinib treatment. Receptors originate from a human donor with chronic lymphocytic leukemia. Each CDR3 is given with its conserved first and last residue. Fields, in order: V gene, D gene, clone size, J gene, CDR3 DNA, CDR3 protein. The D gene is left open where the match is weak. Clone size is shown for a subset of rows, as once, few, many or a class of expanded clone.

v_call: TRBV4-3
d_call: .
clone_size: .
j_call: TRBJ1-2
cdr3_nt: TGCGCCAGCAGCCAAGAGGTACGACAGAACTATGGCTACACCTTC
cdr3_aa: CASSQEVRQNYGYTF

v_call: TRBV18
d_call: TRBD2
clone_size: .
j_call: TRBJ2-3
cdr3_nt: TGTGCCAGCTCTGAAGGGACTAGCGGCGATACGCAGTATTTT
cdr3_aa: CASSEGTSGDTQYF

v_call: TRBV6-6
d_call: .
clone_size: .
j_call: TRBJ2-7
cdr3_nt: TGTGCCAGCCAGACGGGCACGTACGAGCAGTACTTC
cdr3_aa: CASQTGTYEQYF

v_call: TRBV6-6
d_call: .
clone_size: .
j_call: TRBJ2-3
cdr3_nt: TGTGCCAGCCTCCGGGACTCCAGCACAGATACGCAGTATTTT
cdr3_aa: CASLRDSSTDTQYF

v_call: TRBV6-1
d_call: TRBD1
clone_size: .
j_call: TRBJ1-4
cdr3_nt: TGTGCCAGCAGTCCGGACAGGGTCAGACTGTTTTTT
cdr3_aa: CASSPDRVRLFF

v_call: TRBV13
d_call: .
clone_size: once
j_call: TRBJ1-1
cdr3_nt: TGTGCCAGCAGCTTAGATGGCTTGAACACTGAAGCTTTCTTT
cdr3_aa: CASSLDGLNTEAFF

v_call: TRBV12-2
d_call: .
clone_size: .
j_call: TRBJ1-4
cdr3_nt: TGTGCAACCGACCAAAATATACAGGGAAGGGGTGAAAAACTGTTTTTT
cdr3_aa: CATDQNIQGRGEKLFF

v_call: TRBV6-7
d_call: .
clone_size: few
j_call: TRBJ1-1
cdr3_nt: TGTGCCAGCAGAAGACAGTTTTTTGAAGCTTTCTTT
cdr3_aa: CASRRQFFEAFF

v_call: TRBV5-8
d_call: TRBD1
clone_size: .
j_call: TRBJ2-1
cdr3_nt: TGTGCCAGCAGCGAGGGACAGGTCGCGCACAATGAGCAGTTCTTC
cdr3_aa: CASSEGQVAHNEQFF

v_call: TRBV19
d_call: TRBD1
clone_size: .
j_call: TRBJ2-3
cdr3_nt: TGTGCCAGTAGTATAAGGGGCGGGACAGGGGGCGTCGCAGATACGCAGTATTTT
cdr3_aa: CASSIRGGTGGVADTQYF

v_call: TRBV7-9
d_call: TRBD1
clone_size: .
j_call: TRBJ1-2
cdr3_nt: TGTGCCAGCAGCTTTAGTCAGGGGGCGAGGAATGGCTACACCTTC
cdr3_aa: CASSFSQGARNGYTF

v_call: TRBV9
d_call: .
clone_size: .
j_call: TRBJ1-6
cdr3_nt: TGTGCCAGCAGCGTGCAGGGAGAAGGTTCACCCCTCCACTTT
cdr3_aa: CASSVQGEGSPLHF

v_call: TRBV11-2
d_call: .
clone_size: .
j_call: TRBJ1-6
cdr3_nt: TGTGCCAGCAGCTTGGAAAAAGGCCTCGGGTCACCCCTCCACTTT
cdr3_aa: CASSLEKGLGSPLHF

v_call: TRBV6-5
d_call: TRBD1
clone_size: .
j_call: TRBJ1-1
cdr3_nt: TGTGCCAGCAGTTACGGAGGGGGCAACACTGAAGCTTTCTTT
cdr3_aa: CASSYGGGNTEAFF

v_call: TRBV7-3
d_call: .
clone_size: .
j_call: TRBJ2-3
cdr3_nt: TGTGCCAGCAGCGCCCAGAGGAGGGGGCAAACAGATACGCAGTATTTT
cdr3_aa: CASSAQRRGQTDTQYF

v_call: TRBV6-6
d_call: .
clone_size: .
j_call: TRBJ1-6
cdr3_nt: TGTGCCAGCAGGGCCAGGGGCAGGGGTTCACCCCTCCACTTT
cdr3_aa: CASRARGRGSPLHF